This T cell receptor (beta chain) was found in a study of beta chain features in type 1 diabetes. Study context: What patients shared with healthy donors was a similar profile of age, gender and cell yields.

The sequenced template was cDNA made from the entire isolated RNA. Assay used: immunoSEQ multiplex PCR; TCRdb lists only in-frame clones, some missing. The repertoire holds roughly 340,000 clones, with roughly 14% as singletons. A remark on this clone: Its target is unknown.

General observations from the study: Across all four CD4+ subsets, people with type 1 diabetes showed modestly shorter TCRB CDR3s. Lower insertion and higher deletion counts appeared at VDJ junctions in type 1 diabetes patients. Patients and controls would share equally any PCR tilt toward shorter templates.

The CDR3 covers 18 residues. The V gene end was trimmed by 1 base and the J gene end by 7 bases; junction bases not matched to a gene: 13. CDR1 MGHRA and CDR2 YSYEKL come from the germline V gene. Sort purity for all populations was recorded as exceeding 98%. The rearrangement links TRBV4-1 to TRBJ2-1, with 10 nucleotides matching TRBD2. Sequences were obtained from naive CD4+ T cells from blood. The sequence was obtained from a woman younger than 30 with type 1 diabetes. The CDR3 spells CASSQASLGLAVLNEQFF. CDR3 DNA: TGCGCCAGCAGCCAAGCTTCCCTCGGACTAGCGGTTTTAAATGAGCAGTTCTTC.